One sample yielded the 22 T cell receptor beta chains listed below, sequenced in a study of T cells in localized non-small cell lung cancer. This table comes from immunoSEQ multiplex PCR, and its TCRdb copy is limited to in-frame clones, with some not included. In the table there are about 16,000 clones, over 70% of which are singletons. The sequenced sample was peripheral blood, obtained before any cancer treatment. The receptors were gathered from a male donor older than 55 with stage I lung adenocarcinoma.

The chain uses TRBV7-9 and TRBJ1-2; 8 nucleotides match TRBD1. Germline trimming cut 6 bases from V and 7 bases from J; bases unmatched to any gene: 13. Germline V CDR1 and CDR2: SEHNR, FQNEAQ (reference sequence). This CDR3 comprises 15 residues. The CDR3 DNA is TGTGCCAGCAGGATGGACAGGGAGCAACTTTTTGGCTACACCTTC. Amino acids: CASRMDREQLFGYTF.

CDR3 coding DNA: TGTGCCTGGAGAGAGGCAGCGCGAACTGAAGCTTTCTTT. This translates into CAWREAARTEAFF. V and J are TRBV30 and TRBJ1-1; D call uncertain. Per the germline V gene, CDR1 is GTSNPN and CDR2 is SVGIG (reference sequence). The V gene lost 3 bases and the J gene lost 5 bases, with 13 bases spanning the gap. The CDR3 spans 13 residues.

The CDR3 protein is CASSLLGQDYGYTF. The CDR3 DNA reads TGTGCCAGCAGCTTGCTGGGACAGGACTATGGCTACACCTTC. The chain carries TRBV7-9 and TRBJ1-2; 8 nucleotides match TRBD1. The CDR3 sequence is 14 residues long. Germline V gene data show CDR1 as SEHNR and CDR2 as FQNEAQ (reference sequence). J was trimmed by 3 bases and V by 3 bases; bases with no gene match: 3.

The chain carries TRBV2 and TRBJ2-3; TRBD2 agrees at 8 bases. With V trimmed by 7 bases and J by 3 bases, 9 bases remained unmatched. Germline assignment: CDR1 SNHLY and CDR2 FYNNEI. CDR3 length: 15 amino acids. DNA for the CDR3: TGTGCCAGCACTGCGCTGCGGGGGGATACAGATACGCAGTATTTT. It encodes CASTALRGDTDTQYF.

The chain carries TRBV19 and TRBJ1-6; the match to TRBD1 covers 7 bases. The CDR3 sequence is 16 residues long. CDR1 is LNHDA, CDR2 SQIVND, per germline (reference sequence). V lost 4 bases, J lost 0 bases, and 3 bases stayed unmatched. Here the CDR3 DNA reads TGTGCCAGTAGTAGAAGGACAGGCTCCTATAATTCACCCCTCCACTTT. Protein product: CASSRRTGSYNSPLHF.

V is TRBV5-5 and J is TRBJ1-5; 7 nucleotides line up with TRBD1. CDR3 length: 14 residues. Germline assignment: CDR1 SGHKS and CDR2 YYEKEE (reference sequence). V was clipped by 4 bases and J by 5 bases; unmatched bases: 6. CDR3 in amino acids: CASSEGTAYQPQHF. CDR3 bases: TGTGCCAGCAGCGAGGGGACAGCCTATCAGCCCCAGCATTTT.

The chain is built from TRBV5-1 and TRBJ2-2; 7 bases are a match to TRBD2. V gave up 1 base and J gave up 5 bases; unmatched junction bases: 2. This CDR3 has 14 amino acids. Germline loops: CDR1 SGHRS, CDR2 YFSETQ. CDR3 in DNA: TGCGCCAGCAGCTTGAACGGGGGGACCGGGGAGCTGTTTTTT. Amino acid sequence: CASSLNGGTGELFF.

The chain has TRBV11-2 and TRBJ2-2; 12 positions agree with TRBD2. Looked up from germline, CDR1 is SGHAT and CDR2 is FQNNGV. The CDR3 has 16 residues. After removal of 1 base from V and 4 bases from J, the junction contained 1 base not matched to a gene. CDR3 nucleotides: TGTGCCAGCAGCTTAGGACTAGCGGGAGCCACCGGGGAGCTGTTTTTT. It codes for CASSLGLAGATGELFF.

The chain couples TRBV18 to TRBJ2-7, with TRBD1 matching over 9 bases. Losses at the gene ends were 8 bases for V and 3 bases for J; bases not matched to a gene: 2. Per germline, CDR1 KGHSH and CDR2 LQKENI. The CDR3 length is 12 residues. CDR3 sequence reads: CASGQGFYEQYF. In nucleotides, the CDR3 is TGTGCCAGCGGACAGGGGTTCTACGAGCAGTACTTC.

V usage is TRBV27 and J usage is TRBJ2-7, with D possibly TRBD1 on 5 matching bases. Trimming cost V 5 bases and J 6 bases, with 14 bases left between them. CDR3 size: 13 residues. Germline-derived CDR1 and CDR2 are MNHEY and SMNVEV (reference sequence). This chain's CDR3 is CASSAQVVGEQYF. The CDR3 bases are TGTGCCAGCAGTGCACAGGTAGTGGGCGAGCAGTACTTC.

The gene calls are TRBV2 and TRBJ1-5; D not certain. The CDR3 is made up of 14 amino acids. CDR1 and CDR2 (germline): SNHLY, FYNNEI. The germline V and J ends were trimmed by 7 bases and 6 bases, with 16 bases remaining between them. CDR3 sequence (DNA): TGTGCCAGCACCCTGTCGGGGAGTAGTCAGCCCCAGCATTTT. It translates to CASTLSGSSQPQHF. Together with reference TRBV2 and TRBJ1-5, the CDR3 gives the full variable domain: EPEVTQTPSHQVTQMGQEVILRCVPISNHLYFYWYRQILGQKVEFLVSFYNNEISEKSEIFDDQFSVERPDGSNFTLKIRSTKLEDSAMYFCASTLSGSSQPQHFGDGTRLSIL.

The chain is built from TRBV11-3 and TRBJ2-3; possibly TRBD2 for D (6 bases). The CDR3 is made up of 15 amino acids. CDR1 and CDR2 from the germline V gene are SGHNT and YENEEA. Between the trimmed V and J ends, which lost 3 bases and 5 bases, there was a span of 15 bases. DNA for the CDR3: TGTGCCAGCAGCTTGGGGGGATGGTATGGAGATACGCAGTATTTT. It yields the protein CASSLGGWYGDTQYF. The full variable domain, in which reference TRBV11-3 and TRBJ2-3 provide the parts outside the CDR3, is EAGVVQSPRYKIIEKKQPVAFWCNPISGHNTLYWYLQNLGQGPELLIRYENEEAVDDSQLPKDRFSAERLKGVDSTLKIQPAELGDSAVYLCASSLGGWYGDTQYFGPGTRLTVL.

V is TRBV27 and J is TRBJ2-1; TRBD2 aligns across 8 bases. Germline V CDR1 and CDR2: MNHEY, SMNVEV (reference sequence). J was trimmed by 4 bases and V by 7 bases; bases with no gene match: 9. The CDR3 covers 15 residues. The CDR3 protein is CASITASGGYNEQFF. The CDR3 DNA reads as TGTGCCAGCATTACGGCGAGCGGGGGTTACAATGAGCAGTTCTTC.

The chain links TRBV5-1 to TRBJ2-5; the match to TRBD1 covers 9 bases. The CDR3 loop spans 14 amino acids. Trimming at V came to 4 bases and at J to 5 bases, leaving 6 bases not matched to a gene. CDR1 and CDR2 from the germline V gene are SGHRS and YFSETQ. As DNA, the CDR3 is TGCGCCAGCAGCCCGGGGACAGGGAGGGAGACCCAGTACTTC. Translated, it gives CASSPGTGRETQYF.

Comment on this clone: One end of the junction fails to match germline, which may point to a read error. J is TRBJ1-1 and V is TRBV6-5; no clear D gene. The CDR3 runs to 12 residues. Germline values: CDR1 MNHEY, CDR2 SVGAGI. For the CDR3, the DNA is TGTGCCACCAGTGCGGCTGACACTGAAGCTTTCTTT. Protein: CATSAADTEAFF.

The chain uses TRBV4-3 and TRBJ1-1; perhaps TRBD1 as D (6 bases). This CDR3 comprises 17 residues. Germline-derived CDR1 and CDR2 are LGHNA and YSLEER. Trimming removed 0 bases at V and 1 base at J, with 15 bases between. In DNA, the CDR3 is TGCGCCAGCAGCCAAGATCGGACAGTCCTAACGAACACTGAAGCTTTCTTT. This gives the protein CASSQDRTVLTNTEAFF.

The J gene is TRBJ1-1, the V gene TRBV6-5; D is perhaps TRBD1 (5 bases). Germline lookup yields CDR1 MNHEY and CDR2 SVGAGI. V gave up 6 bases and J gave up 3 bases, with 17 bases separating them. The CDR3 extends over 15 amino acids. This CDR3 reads CASSSLTGGYTEAFF. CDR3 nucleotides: TGTGCCAGCAGCAGTCTGACGGGGGGGTACACTGAAGCTTTCTTT.

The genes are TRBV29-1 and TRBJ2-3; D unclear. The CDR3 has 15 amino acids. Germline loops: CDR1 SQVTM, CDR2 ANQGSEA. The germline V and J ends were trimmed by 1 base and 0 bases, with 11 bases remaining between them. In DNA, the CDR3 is TGCAGCGTTGAAGGCGGAACGACTAGCACAGATACGCAGTATTTT. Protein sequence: CSVEGGTTSTDTQYF.

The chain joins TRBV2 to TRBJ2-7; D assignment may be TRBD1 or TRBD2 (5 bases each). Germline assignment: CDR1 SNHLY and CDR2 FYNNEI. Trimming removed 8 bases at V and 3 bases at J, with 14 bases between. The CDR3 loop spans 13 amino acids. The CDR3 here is CASGTDTNYEQYF. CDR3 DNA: TGTGCCAGCGGGACCGACACAAACTACGAGCAGTACTTC.

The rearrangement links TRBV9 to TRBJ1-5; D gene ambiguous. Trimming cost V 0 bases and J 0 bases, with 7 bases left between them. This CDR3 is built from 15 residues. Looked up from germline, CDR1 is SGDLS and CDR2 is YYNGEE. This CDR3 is CASSVEAGSNQPQHF. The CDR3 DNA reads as TGTGCCAGCAGCGTAGAGGCAGGTAGCAATCAGCCCCAGCATTTT.

CDR3 in amino acids: CASSIGVQETQYF. CDR3 DNA sequence: TGTGCCAGTAGTATTGGAGTCCAAGAGACCCAGTACTTC. The J gene is TRBJ2-5, the V gene TRBV19; D uncertain. The CDR3 runs to 13 residues. V shed 3 bases and J shed 1 base, with 6 bases lying between them. Germline CDR1 is LNHDA and CDR2 is SQIVND (reference sequence).

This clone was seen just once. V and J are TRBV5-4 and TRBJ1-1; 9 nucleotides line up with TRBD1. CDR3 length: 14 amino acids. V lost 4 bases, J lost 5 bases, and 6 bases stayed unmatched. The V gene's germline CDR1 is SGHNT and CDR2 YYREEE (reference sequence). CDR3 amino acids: CASSQTGGRTEAFF. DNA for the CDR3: TGTGCCAGCAGCCAGACAGGGGGTCGAACTGAAGCTTTCTTT.